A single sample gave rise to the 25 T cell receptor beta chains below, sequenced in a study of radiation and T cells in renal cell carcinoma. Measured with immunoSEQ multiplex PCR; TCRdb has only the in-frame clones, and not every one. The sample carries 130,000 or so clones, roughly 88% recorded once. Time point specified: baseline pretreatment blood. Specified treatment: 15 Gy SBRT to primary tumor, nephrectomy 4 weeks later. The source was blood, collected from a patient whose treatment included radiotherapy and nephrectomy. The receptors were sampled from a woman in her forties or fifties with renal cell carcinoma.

The CDR3 is CASSSWGQGANEQFF. In nucleotides, the CDR3 is TGTGCCAGCAGTTCCTGGGGACAGGGGGCAAATGAGCAGTTCTTC. J is TRBJ2-1 and V is TRBV6-5; 12 bases map to TRBD1. Germline CDR1 reads MNHEY; CDR2 reads SVGAGI. The CDR3 loop spans 15 amino acids. V gave up 4 bases and J gave up 7 bases; unmatched junction bases: 5.

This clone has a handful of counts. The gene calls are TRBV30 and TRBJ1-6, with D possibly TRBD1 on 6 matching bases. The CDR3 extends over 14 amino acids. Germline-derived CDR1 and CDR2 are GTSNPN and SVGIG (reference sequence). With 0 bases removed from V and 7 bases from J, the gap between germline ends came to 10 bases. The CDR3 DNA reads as TGTGCCTGGAGTGTGACCGGGGGCAATTCACCCCTCCACTTT. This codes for CAWSVTGGNSPLHF.

The DNA for the CDR3 is TGTGCCAGCAGTTACTTGTCCGGGGGCGATGAAAAACTGTTTTTT. This sequence encodes CASSYLSGGDEKLFF. The chain carries TRBV6-5 and TRBJ1-4, with D possibly TRBD1 on 6 matching bases. Germline V gene lookup returns CDR1 MNHEY and CDR2 SVGAGI. The CDR3 is 15 residues long. The germline V and J ends were trimmed by 1 base and 6 bases, with 12 bases remaining between them.

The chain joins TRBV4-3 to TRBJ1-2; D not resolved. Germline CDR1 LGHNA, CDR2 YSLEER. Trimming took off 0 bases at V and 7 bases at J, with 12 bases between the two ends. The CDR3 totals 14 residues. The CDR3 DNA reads TGCGCCAGCAGCCAAGAAAGGGATGACGGTGGCTACACCTTC. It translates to CASSQERDDGGYTF.

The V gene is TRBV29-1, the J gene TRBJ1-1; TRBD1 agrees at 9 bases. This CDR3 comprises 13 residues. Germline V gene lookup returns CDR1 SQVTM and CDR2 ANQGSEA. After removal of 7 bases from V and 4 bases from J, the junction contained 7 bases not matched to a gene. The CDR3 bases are TGCAGCGCTAAGACAGGGGGTGGCACTGAAGCTTTCTTT. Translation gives CSAKTGGGTEAFF.

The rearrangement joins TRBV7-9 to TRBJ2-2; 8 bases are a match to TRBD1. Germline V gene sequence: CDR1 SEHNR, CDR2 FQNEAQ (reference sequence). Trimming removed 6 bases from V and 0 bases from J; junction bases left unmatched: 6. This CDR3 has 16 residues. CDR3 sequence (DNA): TGTGCCAGCAGATCTACGGGACAGGCGAACACCGGGGAGCTGTTTTTT. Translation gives CASRSTGQANTGELFF.

The CDR3 nucleotides are TGTGCCAGCACCGCGGGGGTGATGACAGATACGCAGTATTTT. The encoded protein is CASTAGVMTDTQYF. The rearrangement links TRBV25-1 to TRBJ2-3; TRBD2 matches at 7 bases. Germline V CDR1 and CDR2: MGHDK, SYGVNS. Trimming removed 7 bases from V and 3 bases from J; junction bases left unmatched: 7. This CDR3 spans 14 amino acids.

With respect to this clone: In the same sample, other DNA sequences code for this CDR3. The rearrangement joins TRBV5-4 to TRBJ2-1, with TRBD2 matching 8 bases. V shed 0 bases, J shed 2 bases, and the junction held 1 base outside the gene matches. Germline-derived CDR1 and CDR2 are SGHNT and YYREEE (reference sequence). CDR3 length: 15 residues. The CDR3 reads CASSLGGGPYNEQFF. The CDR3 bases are TGTGCCAGCAGCTTGGGCGGGGGGCCCTACAATGAGCAGTTCTTC.

DNA of the CDR3: TGTGCCAGCAGCTTAGAGGGAGGGGCGCCTAGAAATCAGCCCCAGCATTTT. This gives the protein CASSLEGGAPRNQPQHF. The rearrangement links TRBV7-2 to TRBJ1-5; maybe TRBD1 (5 bases). The CDR3 loop spans 17 amino acids. Germline assignment: CDR1 SGHTA and CDR2 FQGNSA. The V end was cut by 1 base, the J end by 4 bases, with 17 bases between.

The CDR3: CANSRAIYEQYF. CDR3 sequence (DNA): TGTGCCAATAGCCGGGCTATCTACGAGCAGTACTTC. This chain connects TRBV28 to TRBJ2-7; D is undetermined. This CDR3 is 12 amino acids long. Germline CDR1 is MDHEN and CDR2 is SYDVKM. V gave up 10 bases and J gave up 3 bases, with 13 bases separating them.

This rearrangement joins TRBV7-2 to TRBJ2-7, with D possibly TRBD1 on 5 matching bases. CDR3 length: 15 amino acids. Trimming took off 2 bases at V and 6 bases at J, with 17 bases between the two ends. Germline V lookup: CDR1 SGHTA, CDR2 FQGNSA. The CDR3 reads CASSLQVGREAEQYF. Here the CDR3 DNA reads TGTGCCAGCAGCTTACAGGTTGGCAGGGAAGCCGAGCAGTACTTC.

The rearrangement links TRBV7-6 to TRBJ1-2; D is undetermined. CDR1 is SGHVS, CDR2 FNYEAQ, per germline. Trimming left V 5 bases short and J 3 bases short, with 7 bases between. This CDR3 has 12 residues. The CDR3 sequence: CASSPPDYGYTF. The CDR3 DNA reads TGTGCCAGCAGCCCCCCTGACTATGGCTACACCTTC. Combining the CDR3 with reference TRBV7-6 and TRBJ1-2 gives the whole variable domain GAGVSQSPRYKVTKRGQDVALRCDPISGHVSLYWYRQALGQGPEFLTYFNYEAQQDKSGLPNDRFSAERPEGSISTLTIQRTEQRDSAMYRCASSPPDYGYTFGSGTRLTVV.

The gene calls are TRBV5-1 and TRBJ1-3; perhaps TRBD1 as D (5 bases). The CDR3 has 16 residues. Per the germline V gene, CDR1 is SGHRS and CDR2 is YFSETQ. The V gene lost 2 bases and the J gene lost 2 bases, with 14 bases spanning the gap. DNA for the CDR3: TGCGCCAGCAGCTTTATTGGGGGAGAAACTGGAAACACCATATATTTT. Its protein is CASSFIGGETGNTIYF.

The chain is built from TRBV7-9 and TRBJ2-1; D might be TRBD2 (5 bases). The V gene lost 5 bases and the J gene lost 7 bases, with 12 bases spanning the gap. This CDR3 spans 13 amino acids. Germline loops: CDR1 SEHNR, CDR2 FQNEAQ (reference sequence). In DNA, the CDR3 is TGTGCCAGCAGCCCTAGCTATAGAAATGAGCAGTTCTTC. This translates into CASSPSYRNEQFF.

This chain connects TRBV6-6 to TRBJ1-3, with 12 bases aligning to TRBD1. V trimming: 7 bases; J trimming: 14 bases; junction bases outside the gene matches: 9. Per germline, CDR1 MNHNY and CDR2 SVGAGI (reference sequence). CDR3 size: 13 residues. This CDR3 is CASTWDRGRFLYF. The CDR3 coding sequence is TGTGCCAGCACCTGGGACAGGGGGCGATTCTTATATTTT.

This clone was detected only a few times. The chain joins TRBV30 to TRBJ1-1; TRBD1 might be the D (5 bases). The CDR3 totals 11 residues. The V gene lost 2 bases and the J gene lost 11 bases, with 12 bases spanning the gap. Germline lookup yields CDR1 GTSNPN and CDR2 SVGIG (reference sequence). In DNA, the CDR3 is TGTGCCTGGAGTCCCAGGGACCGGGCTTTCTTT. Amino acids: CAWSPRDRAFF.

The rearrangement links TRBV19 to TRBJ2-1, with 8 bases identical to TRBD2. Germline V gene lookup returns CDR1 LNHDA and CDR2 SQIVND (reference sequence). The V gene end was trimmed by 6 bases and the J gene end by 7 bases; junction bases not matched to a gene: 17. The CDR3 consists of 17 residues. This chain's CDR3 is CASSLDGSGGPSNEQFF. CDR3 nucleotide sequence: TGTGCCAGTAGCCTTGATGGATCGGGGGGGCCGTCAAATGAGCAGTTCTTC.

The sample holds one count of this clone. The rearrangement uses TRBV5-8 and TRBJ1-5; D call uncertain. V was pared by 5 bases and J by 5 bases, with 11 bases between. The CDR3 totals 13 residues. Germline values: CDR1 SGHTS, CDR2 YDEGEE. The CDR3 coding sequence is TGTGCCAGCAGTAAGACCCGGGATCAGCCCCAGCATTTT. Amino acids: CASSKTRDQPQHF. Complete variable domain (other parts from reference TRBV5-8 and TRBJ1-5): EAGVTQSPTHLIKTRGQQATLRCSPISGHTSVYWYQQALGLGLQFLLWYDEGEERNRGNFPPRFSGRQFPNYSSELNVNALELEDSALYLCASSKTRDQPQHFGDGTRLSIL.

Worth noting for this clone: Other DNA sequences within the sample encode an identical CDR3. CDR3 DNA sequence: TGTGCCAGTAGTTCCACCCTAGACACTGAAGCTTTCTTT. It yields the protein CASSSTLDTEAFF. The chain combines TRBV19 with TRBJ1-1; no firm D call. Germline CDR1 LNHDA, CDR2 SQIVND (reference sequence). V lost 5 bases and J 3 bases, leaving 10 bases between the germline ends. CDR3 length equals 13 residues.

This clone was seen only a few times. CDR3 nucleotides: TGTGCCAGCAGTAGGGAGAACACTGAAGCTTTCTTT. It yields the protein CASSRENTEAFF. The V and J genes are TRBV2 and TRBJ1-1; D ambiguous. Trimming removed 5 bases at V and 1 base at J, with 5 bases between. The CDR3 runs to 12 residues. Looked up from germline, CDR1 is SNHLY and CDR2 is FYNNEI.

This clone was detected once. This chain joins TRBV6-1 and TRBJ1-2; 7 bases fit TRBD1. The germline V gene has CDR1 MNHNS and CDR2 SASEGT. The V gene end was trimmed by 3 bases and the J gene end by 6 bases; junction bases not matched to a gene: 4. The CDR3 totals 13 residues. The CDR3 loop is CASSETGIDGYTF. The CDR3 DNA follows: TGTGCCAGCAGTGAGACAGGGATTGATGGCTACACCTTC.

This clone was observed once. Here the CDR3 reads CASSLVGTDPNEKLFF. The CDR3 nucleotides read TGTGCCAGCAGCTTAGTGGGGACGGATCCTAATGAAAAACTGTTTTTT. The chain recombines TRBV7-9 with TRBJ1-4; weak D call: TRBD1 (5 bases). Germline lookup yields CDR1 SEHNR and CDR2 FQNEAQ (reference sequence). V was cut by 1 base and J by 3 bases, with 12 bases left in between. The CDR3 covers 16 residues.

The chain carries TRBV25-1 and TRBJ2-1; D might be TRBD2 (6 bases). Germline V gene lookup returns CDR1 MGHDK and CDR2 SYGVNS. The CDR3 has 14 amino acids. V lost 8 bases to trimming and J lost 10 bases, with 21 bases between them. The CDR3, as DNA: TGTGCCAGCCGCAGACTAGAAGGGGTTGAGGAGCAGTTCTTC. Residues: CASRRLEGVEEQFF.

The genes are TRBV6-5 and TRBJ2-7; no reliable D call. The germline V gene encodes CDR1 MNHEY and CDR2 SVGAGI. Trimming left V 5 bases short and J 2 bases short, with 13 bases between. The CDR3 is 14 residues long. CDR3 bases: TGTGCCAGCAGTCCAAGGACGGCTACCTACGAGCAGTACTTC. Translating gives CASSPRTATYEQYF.

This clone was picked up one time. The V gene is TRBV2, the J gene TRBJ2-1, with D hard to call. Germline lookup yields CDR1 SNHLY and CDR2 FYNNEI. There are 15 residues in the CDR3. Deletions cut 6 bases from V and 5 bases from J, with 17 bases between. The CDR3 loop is CASRLRLPLNNEQFF. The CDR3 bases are TGTGCCAGCAGACTGAGACTCCCCCTAAACAATGAGCAGTTCTTC.